This record covers a single T cell receptor beta chain. Method: immunoSEQ multiplex PCR; TCRdb's copy keeps in-frame clones and lacks some. The sample carries about 960,000 clones, 70% to 85% recorded once. This sample stems from a study of shared clonotypes between healthy human individuals. The CDR3 spans 13 residues. With 3 bases clipped from V and 8 bases from J, the junction kept 5 bases outside the gene matches. The V gene's germline CDR1 is KGHSH and CDR2 LQKENI. The sequenced sample consisted of memory CD4+ T cells sorted from blood. Documented subset: CD45RA-negative fraction. This chain connects TRBV18 to TRBJ2-7, with TRBD2 matching over 9 bases. The receptor was derived from a man between 18 and 29 years old in good health. CDR3 sequence (DNA): TGTGCCAGCTCACCCGCGCGGGAGGGCCAGCAGTACTTC. Translation: CASSPAREGQQYF.